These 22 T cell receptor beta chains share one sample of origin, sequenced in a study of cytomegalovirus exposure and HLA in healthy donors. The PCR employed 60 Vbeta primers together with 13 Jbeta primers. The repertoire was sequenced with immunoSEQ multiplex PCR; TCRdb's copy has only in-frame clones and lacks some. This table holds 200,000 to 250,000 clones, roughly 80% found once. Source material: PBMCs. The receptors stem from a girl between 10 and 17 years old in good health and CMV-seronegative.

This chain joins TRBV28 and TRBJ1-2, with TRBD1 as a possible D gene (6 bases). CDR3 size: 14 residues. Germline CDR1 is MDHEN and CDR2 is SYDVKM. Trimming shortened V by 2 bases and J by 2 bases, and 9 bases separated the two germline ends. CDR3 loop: CASSLGQTNYGYTF. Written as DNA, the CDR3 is TGTGCCAGCAGTTTAGGACAGACCAACTATGGCTACACCTTC.

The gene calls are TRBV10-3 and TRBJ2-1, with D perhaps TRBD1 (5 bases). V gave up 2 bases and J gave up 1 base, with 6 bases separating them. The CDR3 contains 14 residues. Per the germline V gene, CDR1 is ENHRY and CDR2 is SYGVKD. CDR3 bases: TGTGCCATCAGTGAGCCAGGGTCCTACAATGAGCAGTTCTTC. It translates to CAISEPGSYNEQFF.

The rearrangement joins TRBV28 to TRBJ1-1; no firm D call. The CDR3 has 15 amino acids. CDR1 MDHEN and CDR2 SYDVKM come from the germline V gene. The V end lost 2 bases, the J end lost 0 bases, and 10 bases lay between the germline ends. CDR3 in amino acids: CASSLPPGLNTEAFF. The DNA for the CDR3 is TGTGCCAGCAGTTTACCCCCAGGTCTGAACACTGAAGCTTTCTTT.

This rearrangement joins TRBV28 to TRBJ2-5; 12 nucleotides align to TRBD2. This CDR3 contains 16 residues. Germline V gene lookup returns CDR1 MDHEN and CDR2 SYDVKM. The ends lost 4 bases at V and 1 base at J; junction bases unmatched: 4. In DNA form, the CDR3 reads TGTGCCAGCAGTTCACCTAGCGGGGGGGCCCAAGAGACCCAGTACTTC. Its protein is CASSSPSGGAQETQYF.

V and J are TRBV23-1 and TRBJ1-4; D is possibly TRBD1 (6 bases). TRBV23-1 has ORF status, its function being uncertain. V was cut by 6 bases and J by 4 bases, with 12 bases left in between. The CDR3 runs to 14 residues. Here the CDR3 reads CASSRTVGNEKLFF. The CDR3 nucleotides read TGCGCCAGCAGCCGGACAGTGGGTAATGAAAAACTGTTTTTT.

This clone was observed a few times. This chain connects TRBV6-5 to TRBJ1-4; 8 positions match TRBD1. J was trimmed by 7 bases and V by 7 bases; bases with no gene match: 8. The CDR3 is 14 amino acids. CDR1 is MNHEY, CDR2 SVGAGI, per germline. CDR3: CASNSDRGGEKLFF. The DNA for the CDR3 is TGTGCCAGCAACTCAGACAGGGGCGGTGAAAAACTGTTTTTT.

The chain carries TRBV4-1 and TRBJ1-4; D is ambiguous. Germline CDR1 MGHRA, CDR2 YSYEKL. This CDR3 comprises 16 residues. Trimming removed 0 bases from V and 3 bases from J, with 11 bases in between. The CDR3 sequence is CASSQDPRGANEKLFF. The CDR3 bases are TGCGCCAGCAGCCAAGACCCGAGAGGTGCTAATGAAAAACTGTTTTTT.

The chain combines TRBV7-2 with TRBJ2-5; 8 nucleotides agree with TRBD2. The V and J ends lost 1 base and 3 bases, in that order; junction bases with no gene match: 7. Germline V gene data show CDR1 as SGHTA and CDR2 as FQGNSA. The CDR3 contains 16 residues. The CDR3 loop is CASSLVRGGLKETQYF. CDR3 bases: TGTGCCAGCAGCTTAGTTCGGGGGGGACTGAAAGAGACCCAGTACTTC.

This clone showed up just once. The CDR3 region has the DNA TGTGCCAGCAGCTACGGAGGGGTGCCCGGGGAGCTGTTTTTT. The encoded protein is CASSYGGVPGELFF. J is TRBJ2-2 and V is TRBV7-2; tentative D call: TRBD2 (6 bases). This CDR3 is 14 amino acids long. The V gene's germline CDR1 is SGHTA and CDR2 FQGNSA. Between the trimmed V and J ends, which lost 4 bases and 6 bases, there was a span of 12 bases. Drawing the rest from reference TRBV7-2 and TRBJ2-2, the complete variable domain is GAGVSQSPSNKVTEKGKDVELRCDPISGHTALYWYRQSLGQGLEFLIYFQGNSAPDKSGLPSDRFSAERTGGSVSTLTIQRTQQEDSAVYLCASSYGGVPGELFFGEGSRLTVL.

CDR3 in DNA: TGTGCCAGCAGAGCACTTACAGGCGGGGGCTATGGCTACACCTTC. It is translated as CASRALTGGGYGYTF. This chain links TRBV6-6 with TRBJ1-2; perhaps TRBD1 as D (5 bases). This CDR3 is 15 amino acids long. CDR1 is MNHNY and CDR2 is SVGAGI in the germline V gene (reference sequence). V lost 6 bases and J lost 4, with 18 bases in between.

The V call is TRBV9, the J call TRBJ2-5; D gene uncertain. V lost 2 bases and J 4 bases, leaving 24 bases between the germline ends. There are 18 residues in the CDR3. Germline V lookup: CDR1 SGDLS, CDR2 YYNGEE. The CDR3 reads CASSVRGGTVGPRETQYF. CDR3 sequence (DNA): TGTGCCAGCAGCGTGAGAGGTGGCACGGTCGGCCCAAGAGAGACCCAGTACTTC.

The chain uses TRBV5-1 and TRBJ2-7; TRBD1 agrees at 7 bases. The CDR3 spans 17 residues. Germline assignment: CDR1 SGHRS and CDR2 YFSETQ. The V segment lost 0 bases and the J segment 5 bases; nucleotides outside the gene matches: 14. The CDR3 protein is CASSLGRDSRGIDEQYF. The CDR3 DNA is TGCGCCAGCAGCTTGGGCCGGGACAGCCGGGGCATCGACGAGCAGTACTTC.

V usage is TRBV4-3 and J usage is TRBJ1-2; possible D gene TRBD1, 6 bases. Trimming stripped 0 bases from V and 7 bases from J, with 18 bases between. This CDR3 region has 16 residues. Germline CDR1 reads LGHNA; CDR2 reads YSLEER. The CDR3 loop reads CASSQERLRGARGYTF. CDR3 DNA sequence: TGCGCCAGCAGCCAAGAACGCTTGCGGGGGGCGCGTGGCTACACCTTC.

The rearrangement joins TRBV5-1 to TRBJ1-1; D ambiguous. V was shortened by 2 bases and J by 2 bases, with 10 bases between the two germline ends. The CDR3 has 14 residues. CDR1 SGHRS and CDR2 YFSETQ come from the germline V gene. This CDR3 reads CASSFYRGNTEAFF. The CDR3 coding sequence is TGCGCCAGCAGCTTTTATCGTGGCAACACTGAAGCTTTCTTT.

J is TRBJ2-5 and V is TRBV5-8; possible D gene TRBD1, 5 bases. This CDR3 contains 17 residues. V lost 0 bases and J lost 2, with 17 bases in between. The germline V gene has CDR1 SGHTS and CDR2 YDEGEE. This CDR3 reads CASSLAYGDRQQETQYF. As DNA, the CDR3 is TGTGCCAGCAGCTTGGCCTATGGAGACAGACAACAAGAGACCCAGTACTTC.

CDR3 amino acids: CASTPTPDRPYSNQPQHF. The CDR3 coding sequence is TGCGCCAGCACTCCGACGCCGGACAGACCCTATAGCAATCAGCCCCAGCATTTT. This chain uses TRBV4-1 with TRBJ1-5; the D gene is possibly TRBD1 (6 bases). Between the trimmed V and J ends, which lost 7 bases and 0 bases, there was a span of 22 bases. Germline CDR1 is MGHRA and CDR2 is YSYEKL. This CDR3 spans 18 amino acids.

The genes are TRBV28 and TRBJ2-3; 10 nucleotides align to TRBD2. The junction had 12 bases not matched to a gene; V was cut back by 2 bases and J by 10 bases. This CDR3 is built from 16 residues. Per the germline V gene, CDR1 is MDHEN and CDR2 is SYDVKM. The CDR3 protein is CASSLSSGRSFSAQYF. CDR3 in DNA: TGTGCCAGCAGTTTAAGTAGCGGGAGGTCCTTCTCTGCGCAGTATTTT.

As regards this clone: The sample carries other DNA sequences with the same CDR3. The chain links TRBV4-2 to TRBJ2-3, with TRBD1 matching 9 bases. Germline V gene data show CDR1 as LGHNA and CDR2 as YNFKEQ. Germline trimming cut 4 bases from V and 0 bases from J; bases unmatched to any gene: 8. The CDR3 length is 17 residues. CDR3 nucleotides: TGTGCCAGCAGCCGACAGGGGGGTAGGGAGAGCACAGATACGCAGTATTTT. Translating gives CASSRQGGRESTDTQYF.

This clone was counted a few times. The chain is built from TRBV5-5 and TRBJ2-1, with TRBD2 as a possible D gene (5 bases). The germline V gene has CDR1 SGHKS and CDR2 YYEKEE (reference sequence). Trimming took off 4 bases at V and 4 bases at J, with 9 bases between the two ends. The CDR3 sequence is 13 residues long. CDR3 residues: CASSAPGYNEQFF. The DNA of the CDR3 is TGTGCCAGCAGCGCTCCGGGGTACAATGAGCAGTTCTTC.

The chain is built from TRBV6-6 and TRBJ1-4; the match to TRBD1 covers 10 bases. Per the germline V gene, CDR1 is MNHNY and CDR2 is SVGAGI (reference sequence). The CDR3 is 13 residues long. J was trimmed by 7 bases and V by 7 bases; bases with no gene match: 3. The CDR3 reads CASTRDRGEKLFF. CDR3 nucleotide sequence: TGTGCCAGCACACGGGACAGGGGTGAAAAACTGTTTTTT.

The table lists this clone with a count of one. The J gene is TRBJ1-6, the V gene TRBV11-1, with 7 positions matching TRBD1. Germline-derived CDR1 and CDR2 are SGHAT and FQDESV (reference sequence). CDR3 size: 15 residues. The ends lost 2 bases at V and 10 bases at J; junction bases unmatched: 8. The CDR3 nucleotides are TGTGCCAGCAGCTTACAGGGGGTTCCGATCTCACCCCTCCACTTT. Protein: CASSLQGVPISPLHF.

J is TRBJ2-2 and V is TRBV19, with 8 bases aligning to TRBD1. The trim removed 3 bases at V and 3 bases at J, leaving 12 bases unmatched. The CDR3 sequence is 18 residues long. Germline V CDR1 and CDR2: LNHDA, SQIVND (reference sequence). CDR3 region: CASSILPPRGPYTGELFF. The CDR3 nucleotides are TGTGCCAGTAGTATCCTTCCCCCCAGGGGGCCCTACACCGGGGAGCTGTTTTTT.